This T cell receptor (beta chain) appears in the sequencing data of a study of cytomegalovirus exposure and HLA in healthy donors. Study-level information: Early release data held 85 million or so unique TCRs from HLA-typed donors.

Amplification used 60 Vbeta primers and 13 Jbeta primers. This table comes from immunoSEQ multiplex PCR, and its TCRdb copy is limited to in-frame clones, with some not included. The repertoire holds under 110,000 clones, with 60% to 75% as singletons. As concerns this clone: What it binds is unknown.

The CDR3 contains 16 residues. Trimming left V 5 bases short and J 0 bases short, with 14 bases between. The germline V gene has CDR1 SNHLY and CDR2 FYNNEI. General observations from the study: Accurate prediction of HLA-A and HLA-B alleles (for most subjects) was reportedly achieved from TCR beta sequences.

The chain combines TRBV2 with TRBJ1-5; D call uncertain. The receptor's source is a man aged 50 to 59 in good health and CMV-seronegative. Sequenced material: PBMCs. The CDR3 nucleotides are TGTGCCAGCAGTAGAAAGTCCTACTATAGCAATCAGCCCCAGCATTTT. It is translated as CASSRKSYYSNQPQHF.